The T cell receptor beta chain described here comes from a study of T cell repertoires and Cas9 in healthy adults (dated by TCRdb to between 2017 and 2018). For the wider study: SpCas9-reactive T cells were characterized for multi-effector potency, cytotoxicity and lineage determination within the CD4 and CD8 compartments. The study looked at preexisting T cell immunity to the Streptococcus pyogenes Cas9 nuclease (SpCas9), which is used in CRISPR gene editing.

For this clone: It has no known antigen specificity. No quality values exist for individual bases; no much larger clone is one base distant.

General findings and caveats noted by the study authors: In vitro, the proliferation and function of SpCas9-reactive effector T cells were reported to be mitigated by SpCas9-reactive regulatory T cells.

V is pruned by 4 bases and J by 4 bases, leaving 1 base of the junction without a gene match. The germline V gene (reference sequence) specifies SEHNR as CDR1 and FQNEAQ as CDR2. The cysteine opens and the phenylalanine closes a CDR3 of 13 amino acids. The kept DNA is CDR3 alone, 39 bases in frame from the first base. Healthy humans were used as donors in the study. The library was built by means of the immunoSEQ multiplex PCR assay. Not all clones reach the TCRdb copy of this immuneACCESS table, which keeps in-frame sequences only. Checked studies attribute under half of the gap to unresolved V genes and leave the rest unexplained. In this sample the table shows 20,000 to 25,000 clones, 80% to 95% of which occur a single time. Of the sample, about 0.78% is held by the ten largest clones.

The source material was CD4+ effector T cells (CD127+, CD25-, CD137-, CD154-) from PBMCs; culture status not recorded. Rearrangement joined TRBV7-9 to TRBJ1-1; TRBD1 lines up with 9 middle nucleotides. This sequence originates from a human donor in good health. The nucleotides read TGTGCCAGCAGCTGGGGACAGGGCACTGAAGCTTTCTTT. It translates as CASSWGQGTEAFF. With all but the CDR3 taken from the reference TRBV7-9 and TRBJ1-1 genes, the full variable domain is: DTGVSQNPRHKITKRGQNVTFRCDPISEHNRLYWYRQTLGQGPEFLTYFQNEAQLEKSRLLSDRFSAERPKGSFSTLEIQRTEQGDSAMYLCASSWGQGTEAFFGQGTRLTVV.